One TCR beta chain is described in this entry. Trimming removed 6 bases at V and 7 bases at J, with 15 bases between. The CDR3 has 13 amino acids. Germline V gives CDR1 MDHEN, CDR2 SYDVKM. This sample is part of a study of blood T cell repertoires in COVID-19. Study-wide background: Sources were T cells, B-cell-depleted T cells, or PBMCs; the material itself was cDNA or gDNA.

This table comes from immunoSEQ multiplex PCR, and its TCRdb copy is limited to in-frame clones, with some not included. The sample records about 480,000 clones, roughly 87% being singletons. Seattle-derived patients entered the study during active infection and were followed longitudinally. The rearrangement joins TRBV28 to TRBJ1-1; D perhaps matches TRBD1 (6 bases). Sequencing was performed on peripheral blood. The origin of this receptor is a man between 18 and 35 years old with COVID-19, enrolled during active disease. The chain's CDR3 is CASSLQVDSEAFF. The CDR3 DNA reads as TGTGCCAGCAGCCTACAGGTGGACAGTGAAGCTTTCTTT.